These 21 T cell receptor beta chains originate from one sample sequenced in a study of high-grade serous ovarian cancer treatment subgroups. Tumor samples were taken before definitive surgery or chemotherapy. Sequencing used immunoSEQ multiplex PCR; TCRdb keeps in-frame clones, though not all of them. The top ten hold around 9.3% of the sample, which has over 4,500 clones, approximately 70% seen once. Sequencing input: tumor tissue. The receptors originated from a human donor with high-grade serous ovarian cancer.

The gene calls are TRBV5-4 and TRBJ1-1, with TRBD1 matching over 7 bases. Germline-derived CDR1 and CDR2 are SGHNT and YYREEE (reference sequence). After removal of 3 bases from V and 4 bases from J, the junction contained 6 bases not matched to a gene. The CDR3 contains 14 residues. This CDR3 is CASSSGQSGTEAFF. CDR3 DNA: TGTGCCAGCAGCTCGGGACAGTCGGGCACTGAAGCTTTCTTT.

Written as DNA, the CDR3 is TGTGCCAGCAGTCTCACACGGACAGGACCGCGAGGCTACACCTTC. Encoded protein: CASSLTRTGPRGYTF. The chain is built from TRBV27 and TRBJ1-2; 7 nucleotides match TRBD1. J lost 8 bases, V lost 5 bases, and 14 bases had no gene match. The CDR3 is 15 amino acids. The V gene's germline CDR1 is MNHEY and CDR2 SMNVEV (reference sequence).

The rearrangement joins TRBV5-4 to TRBJ2-7, with TRBD2 matching over 10 bases. The length of the CDR3 is 16 residues. Germline V gene lookup returns CDR1 SGHNT and CDR2 YYREEE (reference sequence). V lost 3 bases, J lost 3 bases, and 9 bases stayed unmatched. The CDR3 sequence: CASSSGRGLASYEQYV. The CDR3 nucleotides read TGTGCCAGCAGCTCCGGCAGGGGACTAGCGAGCTACGAGCAGTACGTC.

The rearrangement joins TRBV18 to TRBJ1-2; D perhaps matches TRBD1 (5 bases). The CDR3 totals 14 residues. Deletions cut 8 bases from V and 2 bases from J, with 15 bases between. CDR1 KGHSH and CDR2 LQKENI come from the germline V gene. The CDR3 loop is CASTNRQFNYGYTF. Here the CDR3 DNA reads TGTGCCAGCACCAATAGACAGTTCAACTATGGCTACACCTTC.

The chain uses TRBV7-8 and TRBJ1-6, with D tentatively TRBD1 (6 bases). V dropped 4 bases and J dropped 13 bases, with 11 bases sitting between them. The CDR3 loop spans 12 amino acids. Germline-derived CDR1 and CDR2 are SGHVS and FQNEAQ. This CDR3 reads CASSSQGGPLHF. Written as DNA, the CDR3 is TGTGCCAGCAGCTCCCAAGGGGGGCCCCTCCACTTT.

The chain uses TRBV2 and TRBJ2-6, with a possible D match to TRBD2 (5 bases). The CDR3 contains 14 residues. Germline values: CDR1 SNHLY, CDR2 FYNNEI. Between the trimmed V and J ends, which lost 7 bases and 2 bases, there was a span of 9 bases. The CDR3 loop reads CASNRETGANVLTF. The CDR3 region has the DNA TGTGCCAGCAATAGGGAGACTGGGGCCAACGTCCTGACTTTC.

This clone was detected a few times. This chain uses TRBV15 with TRBJ1-4; D gene ambiguous. The length of the CDR3 is 15 residues. The germline V gene encodes CDR1 LNHNV and CDR2 YYDKDF (reference sequence). With 5 bases removed from V and 8 bases from J, the gap between germline ends came to 18 bases. The DNA for the CDR3 is TGTGCCACCAGCCCGGGGAATTCACTAAGGGAAAAACTGTTTTTT. It specifies CATSPGNSLREKLFF.

The chain combines TRBV2 with TRBJ2-7; D remains ambiguous. Germline loops: CDR1 SNHLY, CDR2 FYNNEI. V dropped 0 bases and J dropped 3 bases, with 15 bases sitting between them. The CDR3 contains 16 residues. The CDR3 reads CASSEALRPSSYEQYF. The CDR3 region has the DNA TGTGCCAGCAGTGAAGCGTTAAGACCCTCTAGCTACGAGCAGTACTTC.

V gene TRBV6-1 combines with J gene TRBJ2-7; possible D gene TRBD1, 5 bases. The CDR3 totals 16 residues. Germline loops: CDR1 MNHNS, CDR2 SASEGT. V lost 1 base and J 1 base, leaving 14 bases between the germline ends. CDR3 in DNA: TGTGCCAGCAGTGAAGAGGGCAGGGTAGTTTCCTACGAGCAGTACGTC. Its protein product is CASSEEGRVVSYEQYV.

The chain joins TRBV29-1 to TRBJ1-3; no clear D gene. Deletions cut 8 bases from V and 0 bases from J, with 14 bases between. The CDR3 loop spans 14 amino acids. Per germline, CDR1 SQVTM and CDR2 ANQGSEA. The CDR3 bases are TGCAGCCCCTGGGCCTCTATCTCTGGAAACACCATATATTTT. Its translation: CSPWASISGNTIYF.

This clone was seen more than once but under ten times. The genes are TRBV4-2 and TRBJ2-4; D may be TRBD2 (6 bases). This CDR3 has 17 residues. CDR1 is LGHNA, CDR2 YNFKEQ, per germline. V lost 0 bases, J lost 2 bases, and 14 bases lay in between. The CDR3 sequence is CASSQDLRRETKNIQYF. The CDR3, as DNA: TGTGCCAGCAGCCAAGATCTCCGGAGGGAAACCAAAAACATTCAGTACTTC.

The chain links TRBV30 to TRBJ2-5; 8 positions agree with TRBD2. Germline CDR1 is GTSNPN and CDR2 is SVGIG (reference sequence). There are 14 residues in the CDR3. The J segment lost 5 bases and the V segment lost 3 bases, leaving 8 bases of the junction unmatched. The CDR3: CAWSFRGGSETQYF. In DNA, the CDR3 is TGTGCCTGGAGCTTCCGGGGGGGATCGGAGACCCAGTACTTC.

The chain has TRBV19 and TRBJ1-2, with no clear D. Trimming removed 3 bases from V and 0 bases from J, with 11 bases in between. The CDR3 is 15 residues long. The germline CDR1 and CDR2 sequences are LNHDA and SQIVND (reference sequence). CDR3 bases: TGTGCCAGTAGTATCCCCGCCGGAGCTAACTATGGCTACACCTTC. Translating gives CASSIPAGANYGYTF.

This clone occurred a few times. V is TRBV6-6 and J is TRBJ2-1, with D possibly being TRBD1 or TRBD2 (5 bases each). The CDR3 totals 11 residues. From germline, CDR1 is MNHNY and CDR2 SVGAGI (reference sequence). Trimming stripped 2 bases from V and 9 bases from J, with 5 bases between. CDR3 residues: CASSYGGEQFF. The CDR3 DNA reads as TGTGCCAGCAGTTACGGGGGTGAGCAGTTCTTC.

This clone was observed a single time. This chain links TRBV10-3 with TRBJ2-7, with TRBD2 matching over 8 bases. There are 16 residues in the CDR3. The germline V gene has CDR1 ENHRY and CDR2 SYGVKD. Trimming took 0 bases from V and 1 from J; bases not matched to a gene: 5. In nucleotides, the CDR3 is TGTGCCATCAGTGAGTCCGCGGCTAGCGGGTCCTACGAGCAGTACTTC. Amino acids: CAISESAASGSYEQYF.

The V gene is TRBV2, the J gene TRBJ1-1; D call uncertain. The germline V and J ends were trimmed by 7 bases and 5 bases, with 8 bases remaining between them. Germline V lookup: CDR1 SNHLY, CDR2 FYNNEI. This CDR3 has 11 amino acids. CDR3 region: CASTRATEAFF. The CDR3 region has the DNA TGTGCCAGCACCAGAGCGACTGAAGCTTTCTTT.

The genes are TRBV6-4 and TRBJ2-1; D ambiguous. Between the trimmed V and J ends, which lost 0 bases and 0 bases, there was a span of 9 bases. CDR1 MRHNA and CDR2 SNTAGT come from the germline V gene. The CDR3 consists of 16 residues. As DNA, the CDR3 is TGTGCCAGCAGTGACTCTGGCGGACGCTCCTACAATGAGCAGTTCTTC. Translating gives CASSDSGGRSYNEQFF.

The V gene is TRBV27, the J gene TRBJ2-1, with D possibly matching TRBD2 (5 bases). Germline V gene sequence: CDR1 MNHEY, CDR2 SMNVEV (reference sequence). V lost 11 bases and J lost 6, with 14 bases in between. The CDR3 contains 12 residues. The CDR3 sequence: CAVDAGFNEQFF. CDR3 nucleotide sequence: TGTGCCGTCGACGCGGGTTTCAATGAGCAGTTCTTC.

The chain joins TRBV7-2 to TRBJ1-6; D possibly corresponds to TRBD1 (6 bases). The germline V and J ends were trimmed by 0 bases and 9 bases, with 9 bases remaining between them. This CDR3 contains 14 residues. The germline V gene encodes CDR1 SGHTA and CDR2 FQGNSA. This CDR3 reads CASSLALGGSPLHF. The CDR3 DNA sequence: TGTGCCAGCAGCTTAGCGCTAGGGGGTTCACCCCTCCACTTT.

A few counts support this clone. The gene calls are TRBV19 and TRBJ2-3; 8 nucleotides agree with TRBD2. Trimming cost V 4 bases and J 0 bases; bases outside gene matches: 15. The germline V gene encodes CDR1 LNHDA and CDR2 SQIVND (reference sequence). CDR3 length: 19 residues. DNA for the CDR3: TGTGCCAGTAGTACCAAATTTGGGCTGTCTAGCGGGAGCACAGATACGCAGTATTTT. Its protein product is CASSTKFGLSSGSTDTQYF. Filled out from reference TRBV19 and TRBJ2-3, the complete variable domain reads DGGITQSPKYLFRKEGQNVTLSCEQNLNHDAMYWYRQDPGQGLRLIYYSQIVNDFQKGDIAEGYSVSREKKESFPLTVTSAQKNPTAFYLCASSTKFGLSSGSTDTQYFGPGTRLTVL.

V usage is TRBV18 and J usage is TRBJ2-5, with D hard to call. V lost 3 bases, J lost 3 bases, and 11 bases lay in between. The CDR3 runs 14 residues. CDR1 and CDR2 (germline): KGHSH, LQKENI. The CDR3 bases are TGTGCCAGCTCACCGGAGAATTTCAAAGAGACCCAGTACTTC. Protein product: CASSPENFKETQYF.